This T cell receptor beta chain was captured by sequencing in a study of vaccination and CD4 T cells after COVID-19. The count of this clonotype is one. The antigen remains undetermined. CD4+ T cells that had been cultured provided DNA sequenced with the Oncomine TCR Beta short-read assay. TCRdb fed the PCR reads into MiXCR, producing one record per CDR3 protein. Of approximately 17,000 distinct CDR3 sequences in the sample, over 50% were seen once. Treatment specified: roughly 10-day PBMC culture with coronavirus spike peptide pools or control peptides (ViraFEST assay). This clonotype originated in a human donor who had recovered from COVID-19. The sample consisted of CD4+ T cells from blood, cultured in vitro, taken before SARS-CoV-2 vaccination.

DNA of the CDR3: TGTGCCAGTAGTATTGGAAGACGGCGGAGCTCCTACAATGAGCAGTTCTTC. This sequence encodes CASSIGRRRSSYNEQFF. The V and J genes are TRBV19 and TRBJ2-1; D remains ambiguous. This CDR3 is 17 amino acids long. V lost 3 bases and J 0 bases, leaving 15 bases between the germline ends. Germline lookup yields CDR1 LNHDA and CDR2 SQIVND (reference sequence).